Listed here is a single T cell receptor beta chain. Its antigen remains unknown. The CDR3 length is 13 residues. V lost 3 bases to trimming and J lost 6 bases; unmatched junction nucleotides: 2. The germline V gene encodes CDR1 SGHDT and CDR2 YYEEEE. This sample was taken from a study of shared clonotypes between healthy human individuals. About the study: Participating donors consisted of a couple of women and a few men aged 18 to 49.

Whole-study findings and limits: What rarefaction showed was incomplete sorted-subset sequencing despite large depth. Represented diversity (both genetic and exposure-history) was limited by the small number of donors.

CD45RO negativity and positive selection for CCR7 defined naive CD8 cells, a population that excluded terminally differentiated effector memory CD45RA+ cells. None of the donors, who were healthy HIV-negative adults, had recently had acute infections or vaccinations. Using immunoSEQ multiplex PCR, the repertoire was profiled, and TCRdb retains in-frame clones only, with some absent. Among about 2 million clones listed, about 95% were seen once. This sequence originates from a man between 18 and 35 years old in good health. The sequenced sample was naive CD8+ T cells sorted from blood. The rearrangement uses TRBV5-6 and TRBJ1-5; the match to TRBD1 covers 8 bases. The CDR3 DNA sequence: TGTGCCAGCAGCTCAGGGGGCGTTCAGCCCCAGCATTTT. Residues: CASSSGGVQPQHF.